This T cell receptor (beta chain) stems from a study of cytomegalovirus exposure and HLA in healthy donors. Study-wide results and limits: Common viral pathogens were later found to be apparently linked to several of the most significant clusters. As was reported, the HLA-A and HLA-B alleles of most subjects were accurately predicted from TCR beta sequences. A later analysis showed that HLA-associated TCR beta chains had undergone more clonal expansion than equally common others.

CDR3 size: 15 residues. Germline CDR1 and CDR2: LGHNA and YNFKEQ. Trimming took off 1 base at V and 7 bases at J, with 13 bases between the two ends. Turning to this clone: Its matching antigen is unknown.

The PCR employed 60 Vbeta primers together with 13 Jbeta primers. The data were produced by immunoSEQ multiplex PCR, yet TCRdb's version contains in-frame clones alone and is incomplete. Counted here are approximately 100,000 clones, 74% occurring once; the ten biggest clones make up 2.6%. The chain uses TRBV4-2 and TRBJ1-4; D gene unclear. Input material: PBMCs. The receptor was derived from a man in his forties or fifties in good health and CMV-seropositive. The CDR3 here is CASSQGYRAGEKLFF. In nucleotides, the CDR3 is TGTGCCAGCAGCCAAGGTTATAGGGCGGGTGAAAAACTGTTTTTT.